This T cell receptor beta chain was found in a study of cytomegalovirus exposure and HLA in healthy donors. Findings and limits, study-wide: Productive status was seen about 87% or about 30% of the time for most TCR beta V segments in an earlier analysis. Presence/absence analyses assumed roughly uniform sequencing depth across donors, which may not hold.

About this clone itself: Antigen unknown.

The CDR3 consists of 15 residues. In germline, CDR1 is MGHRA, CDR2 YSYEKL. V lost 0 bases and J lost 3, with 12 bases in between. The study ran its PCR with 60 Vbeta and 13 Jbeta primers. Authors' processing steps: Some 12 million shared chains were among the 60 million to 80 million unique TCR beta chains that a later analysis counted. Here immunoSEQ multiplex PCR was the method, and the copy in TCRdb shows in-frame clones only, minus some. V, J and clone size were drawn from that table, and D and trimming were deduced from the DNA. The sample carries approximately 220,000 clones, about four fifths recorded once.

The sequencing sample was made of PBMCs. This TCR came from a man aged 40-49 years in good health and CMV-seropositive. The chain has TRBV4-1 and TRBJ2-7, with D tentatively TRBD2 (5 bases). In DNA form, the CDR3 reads TGCGCCAGCAGCCAAGATGAGACTATATACTACGAGCAGTACTTC. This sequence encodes CASSQDETIYYEQYF.